The text below deals with one T cell receptor (gamma chain). Its specificity is unknown. Because the CDR3's place on the DNA is in doubt, the DNA is left out and the CDR3 is given as listed by TCRdb. TRG repertoires were amplified with LymphoTrack primers from 200 ng of biopsy DNA. TCRdb re-called clones from the multiplex PCR reads using CATT. This table has some 220 gamma-chain clones, 50% to 65% appearing once. The length of the CDR3 is 16 amino acids, counting both ends. The data are from a study of intestinal T cells in coeliac disease. The wider study: Controls in the TRG cohort averaged about 55 years, coeliac patients 16.0. The study, taken as a whole, reports: TRG-based classification had a reported leave-one-out accuracy of 87%.

For each case, the template was genomic DNA from ten roughly 4.6-µm formalin-fixed paraffin-embedded scrolls. Duodenal biopsies that were formalin-fixed, paraffin-embedded, fully anonymised and surplus to diagnostic needs were used. The sequencing sample was made of a duodenal biopsy. The J gene is TRGJ1 or TRGJ2, the V gene TRGV11. TRGV11 is an ORF, with its function uncertain. The receptor comes from a human donor who served as a control with a normal duodenal biopsy, not a healthy volunteer. The CDR3 spells CTTVPAGLGPGGEELF.